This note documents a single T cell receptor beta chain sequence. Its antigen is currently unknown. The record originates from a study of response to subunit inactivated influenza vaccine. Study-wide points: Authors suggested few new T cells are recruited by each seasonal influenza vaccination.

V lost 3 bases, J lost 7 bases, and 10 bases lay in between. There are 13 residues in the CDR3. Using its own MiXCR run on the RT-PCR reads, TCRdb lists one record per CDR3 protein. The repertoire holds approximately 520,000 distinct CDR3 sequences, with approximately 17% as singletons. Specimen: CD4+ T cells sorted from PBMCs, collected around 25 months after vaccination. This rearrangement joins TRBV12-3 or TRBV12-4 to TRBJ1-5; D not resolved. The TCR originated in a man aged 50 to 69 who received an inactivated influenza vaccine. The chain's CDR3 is CASSFGLQQPQHF. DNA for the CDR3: TGTGCCAGCAGTTTCGGTCTCCAACAGCCCCAGCATTTT.